Below, one T cell receptor beta chain is given with its context. This entry comes from a study of blood T cell repertoires in COVID-19. Looking at the study overall: Whether acute or convalescent, the COVID-19 samples came from the United States, Italy and Spain. The cDNA or gDNA used as material had been derived from T cells, B-cell-depleted T cells, or PBMCs.

The germline V gene encodes CDR1 MNHEY and CDR2 SVGAGI. The length of the CDR3 is 11 residues. V was clipped by 8 bases and J by 9 bases, with 11 bases between them. Study processing details: Researchers report that nucleated cell counts were estimated from reference gene primer amplification. The protocol was immunoSEQ multiplex PCR, while the TCRdb copy is restricted to in-frame clones and leaves out a portion. V and J calls and clone size come straight from that table; D and trimming were deduced from the DNA. The data show 200,000 to 300,000 clones, around 90% seen once. Sequencing used peripheral blood. The chain links TRBV6-5 to TRBJ2-1; tentatively, D is TRBD1 (6 bases). This receptor was obtained from an older man with acute or convalescent COVID-19. The CDR3 region is CASFTGTEQFF. CDR3 bases: TGTGCCAGCTTCACAGGGACTGAGCAGTTCTTC.